These T cell receptor beta chains were read from a single sample in a study of cytomegalovirus exposure and HLA in healthy donors. Profiling relied on immunoSEQ multiplex PCR, and the TCRdb table lists in-frame clones only, not all of them. The sample holds about 120,000 clones, roughly two thirds seen once. The sample was PBMCs. The origin of the receptors is a man aged 25-40 years in good health and CMV-seropositive. Both conserved end residues are part of each CDR3. A D gene is named only where the DNA matches it firmly. Size values are once, few and many counts, or a class for expanded clones, and some rows have none.

j_gene: TRBJ2-1
v_gene: TRBV6-1
d_gene: .
abundance: .
CDR3aa: CASSKQGYEQFF

j_gene: TRBJ2-1
v_gene: TRBV6-5
d_gene: TRBD2
abundance: few
CDR3aa: CASRPGLADSPEQFF

j_gene: TRBJ1-1
v_gene: TRBV5-1
d_gene: TRBD1
abundance: few
CDR3aa: CASSLRTGHTEAFF

j_gene: TRBJ1-4
v_gene: TRBV15
d_gene: .
abundance: once
CDR3aa: CATSRVQNEKLFF

j_gene: TRBJ2-3
v_gene: TRBV10-3
d_gene: TRBD2
abundance: .
CDR3aa: CAISDFERENTDTQYF

j_gene: TRBJ2-3
v_gene: TRBV2
d_gene: .
abundance: few
CDR3aa: CASSYLVPTDTQYF

j_gene: TRBJ1-5
v_gene: TRBV30
d_gene: .
abundance: .
CDR3aa: CAWGAENSNQPQHF

j_gene: TRBJ1-5
v_gene: TRBV27
d_gene: TRBD1
abundance: .
CDR3aa: CASSPDRDQPQHF

j_gene: TRBJ1-1
v_gene: TRBV5-1
d_gene: .
abundance: once
CDR3aa: CASSSGVNTEAFF

j_gene: TRBJ1-2
v_gene: TRBV6-5
d_gene: .
abundance: .
CDR3aa: CASSYSRRNYGYTF

j_gene: TRBJ2-3
v_gene: TRBV4-1
d_gene: .
abundance: .
CDR3aa: CASSQDSMREVADTQYF

j_gene: TRBJ2-3
v_gene: TRBV5-1
d_gene: .
abundance: .
CDR3aa: CASSLSHLTDTQYF

j_gene: TRBJ2-7
v_gene: TRBV5-1
d_gene: .
abundance: once
CDR3aa: CASSYFGFGAHEQYF

j_gene: TRBJ2-3
v_gene: TRBV2
d_gene: TRBD1
abundance: .
CDR3aa: CASPWPGQGMADTQYF

j_gene: TRBJ2-3
v_gene: TRBV5-1
d_gene: .
abundance: .
CDR3aa: CASSLAGTDTQYF